A selection of T cell receptor beta chains follows, all from one sample in a study of cytomegalovirus exposure and HLA in healthy donors. TCRdb keeps only in-frame clones here, not all; method: immunoSEQ multiplex PCR. The repertoire holds around 300,000 clones, with roughly 70% as singletons. The sequenced sample consisted of PBMCs. These receptors all stem from a female donor in good health and CMV-seronegative. CDR3s include the opening cysteine and the closing phenylalanine or tryptophan. The D gene is left open where the match is weak. Some rows have no size entry. The others give once, few or many, or a class for an expanded clone.

j_call | cdr3_length | d_call | v_call | clone_size | cdr3_nt | cdr3_aa
TRBJ2-3 | 16 | TRBD2 | TRBV7-8 | - | TGTGCCAGCAGCTCCTACCTAGCGGGAGGGCCGGATACGCAGTATTTT | CASSSYLAGGPDTQYF
TRBJ2-7 | 16 | TRBD2 | TRBV6-6 | - | TGTGCCAGCAGTTACTCGGGTAGCGGGAGAAGCCACGAGCAGTACTTC | CASSYSGSGRSHEQYF
TRBJ1-4 | 19 | TRBD1 | TRBV9 | - | TGTGCCAGCAGCGTCAAGGGACAGCCCGGACTAACAACTAATGAAAAACTGTTTTTT | CASSVKGQPGLTTNEKLFF
TRBJ1-1 | 13 | TRBD1 | TRBV6-5 | - | TGTGCCAGCAGTTCAGACAGGGCCACTGAAGCTTTCTTT | CASSSDRATEAFF
TRBJ1-2 | 12 | TRBD1 | TRBV25-1 | - | TGTGCCAGCAGTGGGACAGGGTATGGCTACACCTTC | CASSGTGYGYTF
TRBJ2-3 | 13 | TRBD2 | TRBV10-3 | - | TGTGCCGTGACTAGCGGGTCCGGGGGTACGCAGTATTTT | CAVTSGSGGTQYF
TRBJ2-7 | 14 | - | TRBV7-8 | - | TGTGCCAGCAGCTTACGGAGGGTAAGGGACGAGCAGTACTTC | CASSLRRVRDEQYF
TRBJ2-3 | 17 | TRBD2 | TRBV10-3 | - | TGTGCCATCAGTGAGTCGACGGGACTATATAGCACAGATACGCAGTATTTT | CAISESTGLYSTDTQYF
TRBJ1-1 | 14 | - | TRBV6-4 | - | TGTGCCAGCAGACAGGTCGGGCTTAGCACTGAAGCTTTCTTT | CASRQVGLSTEAFF
TRBJ1-1 | 13 | - | TRBV7-2 | - | TGTGCCAGCAGCTCTCAGTTCCGCACTGAAGCTTTCTTT | CASSSQFRTEAFF
TRBJ1-2 | 15 | TRBD1 | TRBV5-1 | - | TGCGCCAGCAGCGGAGGGGACAGGGGGAACTATGGCTACACCTTC | CASSGGDRGNYGYTF
TRBJ1-2 | 14 | - | TRBV4-1 | few | TGCGCCAGCAGCCAAGTGGGACTGAACTATGGCTACACCTTC | CASSQVGLNYGYTF
TRBJ1-6 | 14 | TRBD1 | TRBV2 | - | TGTGCCGGGGGACAGGCCTCCTATAATTCACCCCTCCACTTT | CAGGQASYNSPLHF
TRBJ1-4 | 13 | TRBD1 | TRBV9 | - | TGTGCCAGCAGCTCCAGGACAGGGCAGGAACTGTTTTTT | CASSSRTGQELFF
TRBJ2-7 | 15 | TRBD1 | TRBV28 | - | TGTGCCAGCAGTTTGACCTCCGGGACAGGGGTCGAGCAGTACTTC | CASSLTSGTGVEQYF
TRBJ2-5 | 12 | - | TRBV5-1 | - | TGCGCCAGCAGCTTGAATTGGGGGGAGCAGTACTTC | CASSLNWGEQYF
TRBJ2-3 | 15 | TRBD2 | TRBV7-9 | - | TGTGCCAGCAGCCCGATGACGGGAGGGCCAGATACGCAGTATTTT | CASSPMTGGPDTQYF
TRBJ2-3 | 15 | TRBD2 | TRBV10-1 | - | TGCGCCAGCAGTGTCCGGACTAGCGGCACAGATACGCAGTATTTT | CASSVRTSGTDTQYF
TRBJ1-2 | 13 | - | TRBV7-9 | - | TGTGCCAGCAGCCCTCCCGTAGACTATGGCTACACCTTC | CASSPPVDYGYTF
TRBJ1-3 | 15 | - | TRBV4-1 | few | TGCGCCAGCAGCCAAGCACAGGGAGCTGGAAACACCATATATTTT | CASSQAQGAGNTIYF
TRBJ1-1 | 14 | TRBD1 | TRBV7-8 | - | TGTGCCAGCAGGTGGACAGGGGGGGACACTGAAGCTTTCTTT | CASRWTGGDTEAFF
TRBJ2-7 | 14 | TRBD2 | TRBV7-2 | - | TGTGCCAGCAGCTTGCAGACTAGCGGGGGCGAGCAGTACTTC | CASSLQTSGGEQYF
TRBJ1-1 | 14 | TRBD1 | TRBV18 | - | TGTGCCAGCTCAAAATTACAGGGGGAGATTGAAGCTTTCTTT | CASSKLQGEIEAFF
TRBJ2-1 | 15 | TRBD2 | TRBV6-1 | few | TGTGCCAGCAATACCAAAATAGCGGGAAACTATGAGCAGTTCTTC | CASNTKIAGNYEQFF
TRBJ2-1 | 12 | - | TRBV30 | - | TGTGCCTGGAGTTCTCGTCGAGATGAGCAGTTCTTC | CAWSSRRDEQFF
TRBJ1-3 | 17 | - | TRBV4-1 | - | TGCGCCAGCAGCCAAGAAGTACAGGCGTACTCTGGAAACACCATATATTTT | CASSQEVQAYSGNTIYF
TRBJ1-2 | 13 | TRBD1 | TRBV30 | - | TGTGCCGGACGGACAGGGAATAACTATGGCTACACCTTC | CAGRTGNNYGYTF
TRBJ1-4 | 14 | - | TRBV6-4 | - | TGTGCCAGCAGAATCAGTTCAACTAATGAAAAACTGTTTTTT | CASRISSTNEKLFF
TRBJ1-2 | 14 | - | TRBV11-3 | few | TGTGCCAGCAGCTTAGATCCCTCGAGGGTAGGCTACACCTTC | CASSLDPSRVGYTF
TRBJ1-6 | 14 | - | TRBV2 | - | TGTGCCAGCAAAGCGAGCTCCTATAATTCACCCCTCCACTTT | CASKASSYNSPLHF
TRBJ2-5 | 14 | - | TRBV6-7 | - | TGTGCCAGCAGTTACTTTAGACAGTTGACGGCCCAGTACTTC | CASSYFRQLTAQYF
TRBJ2-5 | 12 | - | TRBV19 | - | TGTGCCAGTAGTAGGCAGGCAGAGACCCAGTACTTC | CASSRQAETQYF
TRBJ2-5 | 14 | - | TRBV18 | once | TGTGCCAGCTCTCCAGACAGGTCCAAAGAGACCCAGTACTTC | CASSPDRSKETQYF
TRBJ2-7 | 15 | - | TRBV29-1 | - | TGCAGCGTTGAAGAGGGCGGGACAGAAGCCTACGAGCAGTACTTC | CSVEEGGTEAYEQYF
TRBJ2-1 | 18 | TRBD2 | TRBV7-2 | - | TGTGCCAGCAGCTTAAACCCATTGCCCGGGACTACCACGGATGAGCAGTTCTTC | CASSLNPLPGTTTDEQFF
TRBJ2-2 | 16 | - | TRBV29-1 | - | TGCAGCGTTGAAGATAGTGGTAGCGAAGGCACCGGGGAGCTGTTTTTT | CSVEDSGSEGTGELFF
TRBJ2-3 | 13 | - | TRBV28 | - | TGTGCCAGCAGTCTCCCCTCCACAGATACGCAGTATTTT | CASSLPSTDTQYF